Below are 20 T cell receptor beta chains sequenced from a single sample in a study of blood T cell repertoires in COVID-19 (dated by TCRdb to the early 2020s). Receptor libraries were prepared by the immunoSEQ multiplex PCR assay. TCRdb mirrors the immuneACCESS table, restricted to in-frame sequences. Some clones are absent from its copies; in checked studies, under half trace to an unresolved V gene, and the reason for the others is unknown. The sample data list over 85,000 clones, and roughly 90% of these were observed just once. 4% to 5% of the sample rests with the top ten. Sample: peripheral blood. These receptors were obtained from a human donor with COVID-19, enrolled during active disease. The donor label of this sample is uncertain.

The gene calls are TRBV29-1 and TRBJ1-4, with 7 bases identical to TRBD1. The J segment lost 3 bases and the V segment lost 6 bases, leaving 10 bases of the junction unmatched. The CDR3 has 15 amino acids. Germline CDR1 reads SQVTM; CDR2 reads ANQGSEA. The CDR3 spells CSVAFLGQPNEKLFF. The DNA for the CDR3 is TGCAGCGTCGCCTTTTTGGGACAGCCTAATGAAAAACTGTTTTTT.

V gene TRBV24-1 combines with J gene TRBJ1-1; 8 positions agree with TRBD1. The CDR3 runs 17 residues. Germline-derived CDR1 and CDR2 are KGHDR and SFDVKD. V shed 4 bases and J 10 bases; nucleotides not matched to a gene: 19. CDR3 nucleotide sequence: TGTGCCACCAGTGACTCTACAAAACGGACAGGGATTGGGACAGCTTTCTTT. Residues: CATSDSTKRTGIGTAFF.

The rearrangement joins TRBV5-1 to TRBJ1-4; 9 bases are a match to TRBD1. J was trimmed by 10 bases and V by 4 bases; bases with no gene match: 11. The CDR3 consists of 15 residues. Germline-derived CDR1 and CDR2 are SGHRS and YFSETQ. The CDR3 reads CASSPGGQGSGKLFF. CDR3 sequence (DNA): TGCGCCAGCAGCCCGGGGGGACAGGGTAGTGGAAAACTGTTTTTT.

This clone was seen once. This sequence joins TRBV9 and TRBJ2-1, with D possibly matching TRBD2 (7 bases). The CDR3 totals 14 residues. Germline CDR1 and CDR2: SGDLS and YYNGEE. The V end was cut by 3 bases, the J end by 8 bases, with 15 bases between. CDR3 bases: TGTGCCAGCAGCGGAGGGGGAGGGGACGATGAGCAGTTCTTC. Its protein product is CASSGGGGDDEQFF.

This chain connects TRBV5-5 to TRBJ1-5; D is uncertain. This CDR3 spans 15 amino acids. The germline V gene has CDR1 SGHKS and CDR2 YYEKEE (reference sequence). Trimming took off 0 bases at V and 0 bases at J, with 7 bases between the two ends. The CDR3, as DNA: TGTGCCAGCAGCTTGGATCAGAATAGCAATCAGCCCCAGCATTTT. Its translation is CASSLDQNSNQPQHF.

V and J are TRBV7-9 and TRBJ1-1; D is ambiguous. Trimming shortened V by 0 bases and J by 0 bases, and 8 bases separated the two germline ends. The CDR3 has 15 residues. The germline gives CDR1 SEHNR, CDR2 FQNEAQ (reference sequence). As DNA, the CDR3 is TGTGCCAGCAGCTTAGCGCTCGGGGTGAACACTGAAGCTTTCTTT. Its translation: CASSLALGVNTEAFF.

This clone appeared a few times. The rearrangement links TRBV10-2 to TRBJ1-1, with D possibly TRBD1 on 5 matching bases. CDR1 WSHSY and CDR2 SAAADI come from the germline V gene. V was shortened by 5 bases and J by 2 bases, with 15 bases between the two germline ends. The CDR3 loop spans 15 amino acids. Written as DNA, the CDR3 is TGCGCCAGCAGTCACCATGGCGGGGGAAACACTGAAGCTTTCTTT. This gives the protein CASSHHGGGNTEAFF.

The gene calls are TRBV28 and TRBJ1-4, with 11 positions matching TRBD1. The CDR3 contains 17 residues. The germline V gene has CDR1 MDHEN and CDR2 SYDVKM. Losses at the gene ends were 4 bases for V and 8 bases for J; bases not matched to a gene: 12. CDR3: CASSSDILGQGAEKLFF. The CDR3 bases are TGTGCCAGCAGTTCCGACATCCTTGGACAGGGGGCGGAAAAACTGTTTTTT.

The V call is TRBV5-1, the J call TRBJ2-3; D gene uncertain. This CDR3 region has 12 residues. V was cut by 1 base and J by 6 bases, with 6 bases left in between. Germline CDR1 reads SGHRS; CDR2 reads YFSETQ. CDR3 sequence reads: CASSLIGDTQYF. The CDR3 nucleotides read TGCGCCAGCAGCTTGATCGGGGATACGCAGTATTTT.

The V call is TRBV12-3 or TRBV12-4, the J call TRBJ1-1; the D is unclear. V was pared by 6 bases and J by 5 bases, with 13 bases between. This CDR3 region has 13 residues. The CDR3 coding sequence is TGTGCCAGCAGCCTCCACCTGAGAACTGAAGCTTTCTTT. Amino acids: CASSLHLRTEAFF.

The rearrangement uses TRBV19 and TRBJ1-5; D is undetermined. Germline lookup yields CDR1 LNHDA and CDR2 SQIVND (reference sequence). The germline V and J ends were trimmed by 6 bases and 4 bases, with 16 bases remaining between them. The CDR3 loop spans 15 amino acids. CDR3 in DNA: TGTGCCAGTAGCCCCTCCGTCAGGATGAATCAGCCCCAGCATTTT. Translating it yields CASSPSVRMNQPQHF. Looking up the rest from reference TRBV19 and TRBJ1-5 gives the full variable domain: DGGITQSPKYLFRKEGQNVTLSCEQNLNHDAMYWYRQDPGQGLRLIYYSQIVNDFQKGDIAEGYSVSREKKESFPLTVTSAQKNPTAFYLCASSPSVRMNQPQHFGDGTRLSIL.

The V and J genes are TRBV27 and TRBJ1-1, with TRBD1 matching over 8 bases. Trimming cost V 6 bases and J 5 bases; bases outside gene matches: 8. This CDR3 comprises 14 residues. Germline V gene data show CDR1 as MNHEY and CDR2 as SMNVEV (reference sequence). The CDR3 DNA sequence: TGTGCCAGCAGAGACAGGGGAGGAAGAACTGAAGCTTTCTTT. It is translated as CASRDRGGRTEAFF.

The chain joins TRBV19 to TRBJ1-2; tentatively, D is TRBD1 (6 bases). This CDR3 is 16 amino acids long. Germline V gene lookup returns CDR1 LNHDA and CDR2 SQIVND (reference sequence). V was trimmed by 10 bases and J by 5 bases, leaving 26 bases between them. This chain's CDR3 is CATTRGDTRSLYGYTF. In DNA form, the CDR3 reads TGTGCCACCACACGGGGGGACACCCGGAGCCTATATGGCTACACCTTC.

The rearrangement links TRBV19 to TRBJ1-1; D might be TRBD1 (5 bases). Germline V CDR1 and CDR2: LNHDA, SQIVND (reference sequence). V dropped 9 bases and J dropped 5 bases, with 16 bases sitting between them. The CDR3 sequence is 13 residues long. The DNA for the CDR3 is TGTGCCAGCCTAGGACCACAGGCAACTGAAGCTTTCTTT. Encoded protein: CASLGPQATEAFF.

This clone was recorded only once. The V gene is TRBV13, the J gene TRBJ1-2; TRBD1 agrees at 7 bases. This CDR3 is 15 amino acids long. The junction had 10 bases not matched to a gene; V was cut back by 1 base and J by 8 bases. Germline lookup yields CDR1 PRHDT and CDR2 FYEKMQ (reference sequence). CDR3 sequence reads: CASSLDRGASWGYTF. The DNA of the CDR3 is TGTGCCAGCAGCTTAGACAGGGGCGCTTCTTGGGGCTACACCTTC.

Turning to this clone: The sample has other DNA sequences that encode this CDR3 too. The chain employs TRBV3-1 (or the pseudogene TRBV3-2) and TRBJ2-5; tentative D call: TRBD2 (6 bases). The CDR3 runs 14 residues. CDR1 is LGHDT and CDR2 is YNNKEL in the germline V gene (reference sequence). V was clipped by 4 bases and J by 5 bases, with 14 bases between them. Written as DNA, the CDR3 is TGTGCCAGCAGCCGAGGTAGCGGAGGGGAGACCCAGTACTTC. Amino acids: CASSRGSGGETQYF.

The J gene is TRBJ1-2, the V gene TRBV10-3, with D unclear. This CDR3 spans 13 amino acids. From germline, CDR1 is ENHRY and CDR2 SYGVKD. V lost 0 bases, J lost 6 bases, and 8 bases lay in between. DNA for the CDR3: TGTGCCATCAGTGAGTCGGGAGGGAATGGCTACACCTTC. Protein sequence: CAISESGGNGYTF.

The rearrangement uses TRBV18 and TRBJ2-7, with 10 nucleotides matching TRBD2. The CDR3 contains 16 residues. Germline trimming cut 6 bases from V and 3 bases from J; bases unmatched to any gene: 11. The germline V gene encodes CDR1 KGHSH and CDR2 LQKENI. The CDR3 DNA reads as TGTGCCAGCTCCCCCACCGGGACTAGCGTTATCTACGAGCAGTACTTC. Its protein is CASSPTGTSVIYEQYF. The whole variable domain, remainder taken from reference TRBV18 and TRBJ2-7, is NAGVMQNPRHLVRRRGQEARLRCSPMKGHSHVYWYRQLPEEGLKFMVYLQKENIIDESGMPKERFSAEFPKEGPSILRIQQVVRGDSAAYFCASSPTGTSVIYEQYFGPGTRLTVT.

This chain joins TRBV5-1 and TRBJ2-7; D not resolved. Germline V CDR1 and CDR2: SGHRS, YFSETQ. The CDR3 has 14 residues. V was clipped by 2 bases and J by 3 bases, with 12 bases between them. The CDR3 nucleotides are TGCGCCAGCAGCTTATCGGTTTCAGGCTACGAGCAGTACTTC. Protein product: CASSLSVSGYEQYF. Complete variable domain (other parts from reference TRBV5-1 and TRBJ2-7): KAGVTQTPRYLIKTRGQQVTLSCSPISGHRSVSWYQQTPGQGLQFLFEYFSETQRNKGNFPGRFSGRQFSNSRSEMNVSTLELGDSALYLCASSLSVSGYEQYFGPGTRLTVT.

The genes are TRBV6-5 and TRBJ2-7; a possible D gene is TRBD1 (6 bases). Germline V gives CDR1 MNHEY, CDR2 SVGAGI. Trimming removed 6 bases at V and 3 bases at J, with 15 bases between. The CDR3 runs 14 residues. DNA of the CDR3: TGTGCCAGCAGGAACTTACAGGGATACTACGAGCAGTACTTC. Amino acids: CASRNLQGYYEQYF.